The 13 T cell receptor beta chains presented below share a single source sample, sequenced in a study of T cell clonotyping in hematopoietic cell transplantation. Using immunoSEQ multiplex PCR, the repertoire was profiled, and TCRdb retains in-frame clones only, with some absent. The table includes around 15,000 clones, more than 60% detected once. Sample: PBMCs, taken 30 days after allogeneic stem cell transplant. These receptors all come from a male patient between 45 and 59 years old who had an allogeneic stem cell transplant from an unrelated donor, so T cells may come from the graft donor. Some clones in this sample may be carry-over from other donors' samples.

This sequence joins TRBV29-1 and TRBJ1-2; D might be TRBD1 (5 bases). The CDR3 sequence is 16 residues long. Trimming removed 0 bases from V and 5 bases from J, with 19 bases in between. CDR1 is SQVTM and CDR2 is ANQGSEA in the germline V gene. As DNA, the CDR3 is TGCAGCGTTGAAGATTTAGGCGCCAGGGTCGTTTATGGCTACACCTTC. Protein product: CSVEDLGARVVYGYTF.

The V and J genes are TRBV7-2 and TRBJ1-2; TRBD1 might be the D (6 bases). The CDR3 has 14 residues. V lost 5 bases, J lost 4 bases, and 14 bases lay in between. Per germline, CDR1 SGHTA and CDR2 FQGNSA. DNA of the CDR3: TGTGCCAGCAGCCCACAGGGAAGGGGCTATGGCTACACCTTC. Translation gives CASSPQGRGYGYTF.

This clone was picked up one time. V is TRBV27 and J is TRBJ1-1; D call uncertain. This CDR3 is 13 amino acids long. Germline-derived CDR1 and CDR2 are MNHEY and SMNVEV (reference sequence). Trimming took off 4 bases at V and 1 base at J, with 7 bases between the two ends. CDR3 in DNA: TGTGCCAGCAGTTCCTACAGGAACACTGAAGCTTTCTTT. Residues: CASSSYRNTEAFF.

The chain employs TRBV2 and TRBJ2-3; tentatively, D is TRBD2 (5 bases). V was trimmed by 7 bases and J by 0 bases, leaving 11 bases between them. The CDR3 length is 14 residues. Germline CDR1 SNHLY, CDR2 FYNNEI. For the CDR3, the DNA is TGTGCCAGCACTCCGGGATCTAGCACAGATACGCAGTATTTT. It encodes CASTPGSSTDTQYF.

The rearrangement uses TRBV30 and TRBJ2-7; 7 bases are a match to TRBD1. After removal of 2 bases from V and 4 bases from J, the junction contained 11 bases not matched to a gene. Looked up from germline, CDR1 is GTSNPN and CDR2 is SVGIG (reference sequence). The length of the CDR3 is 15 residues. This CDR3 reads CAWSNPRDRYYEQYF. In DNA, the CDR3 is TGTGCCTGGAGTAATCCGAGGGACAGATATTACGAGCAGTACTTC.

J is TRBJ1-2 and V is TRBV7-3; D is perhaps TRBD1 (5 bases). V lost 5 bases, J lost 4 bases, and 11 bases lay in between. The CDR3 totals 13 residues. The germline gives CDR1 SGHTA, CDR2 FQGTGA. This CDR3 reads CASSGMGGYGYTF. The CDR3, as DNA: TGTGCCAGCAGCGGTATGGGGGGCTATGGCTACACCTTC.

This clone was detected once. V gene TRBV6-5 combines with J gene TRBJ1-3; D is ambiguous. Trimming removed 4 bases from V and 4 bases from J, with 11 bases in between. The CDR3 loop spans 14 amino acids. Germline lookup yields CDR1 MNHEY and CDR2 SVGAGI. CDR3 loop: CASSSRGRGNTIYF. The CDR3 coding sequence is TGTGCCAGCAGTTCCCGCGGGAGAGGAAACACCATATATTTT.

This chain connects TRBV28 to TRBJ1-5; D might be TRBD1 (6 bases). The V end lost 7 bases, the J end lost 4 bases, and 14 bases lay between the germline ends. Germline-derived CDR1 and CDR2 are MDHEN and SYDVKM. The CDR3 is made up of 14 amino acids. Written as DNA, the CDR3 is TGTGCCAGCATCGTACAGGGTCCTAATCAGCCCCAGCATTTT. Amino acids: CASIVQGPNQPQHF.

The J gene is TRBJ1-5, the V gene TRBV30; no reliable D call. The CDR3 runs to 13 residues. Trimming took off 0 bases at V and 1 base at J, with 4 bases between the two ends. Per the germline V gene, CDR1 is GTSNPN and CDR2 is SVGIG (reference sequence). The CDR3 nucleotides read TGTGCCTGGAGTGTTGGCAGCAATCAGCCCCAGCATTTT. Amino acid sequence: CAWSVGSNQPQHF.

This clone was seen just once. CDR3 in DNA: TGTGCCAGCAGCTTACTTTCTGGAAACACCATATATTTT. This sequence encodes CASSLLSGNTIYF. This chain links TRBV5-6 with TRBJ1-3; D not resolved. CDR3 length equals 13 residues. From germline, CDR1 is SGHDT and CDR2 YYEEEE. Deletions cut 2 bases from V and 1 base from J, with 4 bases between.

The chain uses TRBV4-3 and TRBJ2-7, with D unclear. V lost 3 bases and J 2 bases, leaving 14 bases between the germline ends. This CDR3 spans 15 amino acids. The germline V gene encodes CDR1 LGHNA and CDR2 YSLEER. CDR3 sequence (DNA): TGCGCCAGCAGCCACCTGCCGGTCCGAACCTACGAGCAGTACTTC. Protein sequence: CASSHLPVRTYEQYF.

This clone was counted a few times. This chain connects TRBV5-1 to TRBJ2-2, with 9 bases matching TRBD1. From germline, CDR1 is SGHRS and CDR2 YFSETQ. CDR3 size: 14 residues. The junction had 5 bases not matched to a gene; V was cut back by 4 bases and J by 7 bases. This CDR3 reads CASSEGTGIGELFF. In nucleotides, the CDR3 is TGCGCCAGCAGCGAGGGGACAGGGATCGGGGAGCTGTTTTTT.

The chain joins TRBV6-6 to TRBJ2-2; tentatively, D is TRBD1 (5 bases). There are 13 residues in the CDR3. The germline V and J ends were trimmed by 6 bases and 4 bases, with 9 bases remaining between them. Germline lookup yields CDR1 MNHNY and CDR2 SVGAGI (reference sequence). The chain's CDR3 is CASRLDSTGELFF. As DNA, the CDR3 is TGTGCCAGCAGATTAGACAGCACCGGGGAGCTGTTTTTT.